These T cell receptor beta chains were read from a single sample in a study of brain metastases from non-small cell lung cancer. Here immunoSEQ multiplex PCR was the method, and the copy in TCRdb shows in-frame clones only, minus some. Among 2,500 to 3,000 clones, 80% to 85% were seen once, and the ten largest hold roughly 4.5%. The sample taken for sequencing was primary lung tumor tissue. The source is a donor at least 40 years old with non-small cell lung cancer. The CDR3 runs from the conserved cysteine through the conserved F or W. D genes are given only for firm matches. Clone size is given for some rows only: seen once, a few or many times, or a class if the clone is expanded.

abundance	d_gene	v_gene	j_gene	CDR3aa	CDR3nt
.	TRBD1	TRBV19	TRBJ1-2	CASSPTGAQSRGYTF	TGTGCCAGTAGTCCAACAGGGGCGCAGAGTCGTGGCTACACCTTC
few	TRBD1	TRBV29-1	TRBJ2-1	CSVTGAPSYNEQFF	TGCAGCGTGACAGGGGCCCCATCCTACAATGAGCAGTTCTTC
.	TRBD1	TRBV29-1	TRBJ1-2	CSVDPGQGNGYTF	TGCAGCGTTGATCCGGGACAGGGGAATGGCTACACCTTC
few	TRBD2	TRBV9	TRBJ2-1	CASSKAGAKLNEQFF	TGTGCCAGCAGCAAAGCGGGGGCTAAGCTCAATGAGCAGTTCTTC
once	.	TRBV6-5	TRBJ2-3	CASRRSDTQYF	TGTGCCAGCAGGAGATCGGATACGCAGTATTTT
.	.	TRBV5-1	TRBJ1-2	CASSFAGNYGYTF	TGCGCCAGCAGCTTTGCCGGTAACTATGGCTACACCTTC
few	.	TRBV24-1	TRBJ1-5	CATSDRGDQPQHF	TGTGCCACCAGCGACAGAGGCGACCAGCCCCAGCATTTT
.	.	TRBV19	TRBJ1-2	CASTPRGGGGYGYTF	TGTGCCAGTACTCCCCGAGGAGGAGGAGGCTATGGCTACACCTTC
.	.	TRBV30	TRBJ2-1	CAWSGSDEQFF	TGTGCCTGGAGTGGGTCGGATGAGCAGTTCTTC
.	.	TRBV7-2	TRBJ2-5	CASTLTAGETQYF	TGTGCCAGCACCTTAACCGCGGGGGAGACCCAGTACTTC
.	.	TRBV7-8	TRBJ1-5	CASSPQPSQPQHF	TGTGCCAGCAGCCCCCAGCCCAGTCAGCCCCAGCATTTT
.	.	TRBV12-3/TRBV12-4	TRBJ2-7	CASSFGSVEQYF	TGTGCCAGCAGTTTTGGGTCTGTCGAGCAGTACTTC
.	.	TRBV6-1	TRBJ1-1	CASSENWERSAFF	TGTGCCAGCAGTGAAAATTGGGAAAGATCAGCTTTCTTT
once	.	TRBV7-2	TRBJ2-5	CASSFRTNQETQYF	TGTGCCAGCAGCTTTCGGACGAATCAAGAGACCCAGTACTTC
few	.	TRBV5-1	TRBJ2-4	CASSLEAASNIQYF	TGCGCCAGCAGCTTGGAAGCAGCCTCAAACATTCAGTACTTC
.	TRBD1	TRBV5-1	TRBJ1-2	CASSWAQGDGGYTF	TGCGCCAGCAGCTGGGCACAGGGGGATGGTGGCTACACCTTC
.	.	TRBV5-4	TRBJ1-2	CASSLPSTDYGYTF	TGTGCCAGCAGCTTGCCCTCAACGGACTATGGCTACACCTTC
few	.	TRBV5-5	TRBJ1-6	CASSLRGTYNSPLHF	TGTGCCAGCAGCTTACGGGGGACCTATAATTCACCCCTCCACTTT
.	.	TRBV29-1	TRBJ2-2	CSVEGFTGELFF	TGCAGCGTTGAAGGGTTCACCGGGGAGCTGTTTTTT
.	.	TRBV3-1/TRBV3-2	TRBJ2-3	CASSQGGGADTQYF	TGTGCCAGCAGCCAAGGAGGGGGAGCAGATACGCAGTATTTT
.	TRBD1	TRBV28	TRBJ2-7	CASITRGGPQYF	TGTGCCAGCATTACTAGAGGGGGCCCTCAGTACTTC
.	.	TRBV3-1/TRBV3-2	TRBJ2-7	CASSQQNRDRLLYEQYF	TGTGCCAGCAGCCAACAGAACCGGGACCGGCTCCTTTACGAGCAGTACTTC
.	.	TRBV7-9	TRBJ1-2	CVSSLGSRGYTF	TGTGTCAGCAGCTTAGGGTCTCGGGGCTACACCTTC
few	TRBD1	TRBV5-1	TRBJ2-2	CASSPGTGQNTGELFF	TGCGCCAGCAGCCCTGGGACAGGCCAGAACACCGGGGAGCTGTTTTTT
.	TRBD1	TRBV5-5	TRBJ2-5	CASSLAGGSETQYF	TGTGCCAGCAGCTTGGCAGGGGGCTCGGAGACCCAGTACTTC
once	.	TRBV18	TRBJ1-5	CASSHQVAGQPQHF	TGTGCCAGCTCGCACCAGGTTGCGGGGCAGCCCCAGCATTTT
.	TRBD1	TRBV30	TRBJ2-7	CAWSPSRDRASYEQYF	TGTGCCTGGAGTCCCTCTCGGGACAGGGCGTCCTACGAGCAGTACTTC
once	TRBD2	TRBV4-3	TRBJ2-1	CASSFTAGGNNEQFF	TGCGCCAGCAGCTTTACGGCGGGGGGCAACAATGAGCAGTTCTTC
.	TRBD2	TRBV7-3	TRBJ2-2	CASSSGTTNTEELFF	TGTGCCAGCAGTTCCGGGACTACGAACACCGAGGAGCTGTTTTTT
.	.	TRBV6-5	TRBJ2-3	CASSFSGRHNTDTQYF	TGTGCCAGCAGTTTCTCCGGACGCCATAACACAGATACGCAGTATTTT
.	.	TRBV5-1	TRBJ1-2	CASSDHRGYTF	TGCGCCAGCAGCGACCATAGGGGCTACACCTTC
few	.	TRBV7-2	TRBJ1-2	CASSLDRGAYGYTF	TGTGCCAGCAGCTTAGATAGGGGGGCCTATGGCTACACCTTC
.	.	TRBV4-1	TRBJ2-3	CASSQDFPTDTQYF	TGCGCCAGCAGCCAAGATTTCCCCACAGATACGCAGTATTTT
few	.	TRBV2	TRBJ1-5	CASSFGTGSYSNQPQHF	TGTGCCAGCAGCTTCGGGACTGGATCTTATAGCAATCAGCCCCAGCATTTT
once	.	TRBV5-1	TRBJ1-2	CASSLEGSYGYTF	TGCGCCAGCAGCTTGGAGGGCAGCTATGGCTACACCTTC
few	.	TRBV3-1/TRBV3-2	TRBJ1-2	CASSQDVTTGRGYTF	TGTGCCAGCAGCCAAGATGTAACGACAGGTCGTGGCTACACCTTC
.	.	TRBV5-1	TRBJ2-3	CASSRQGGLGTDTQYF	TGCGCCAGCAGTCGACAGGGAGGTTTGGGCACAGATACGCAGTATTTT
.	.	TRBV19	TRBJ1-5	CASNVLNQPQHF	TGTGCCAGTAATGTCCTTAACCAGCCCCAGCATTTT
.	.	TRBV14	TRBJ2-7	CASSPGLSSYEQYF	TGTGCCAGCAGCCCCGGGCTTAGCTCCTACGAGCAGTACTTC
.	.	TRBV24-1	TRBJ1-5	CATSAGGQPQHF	TGTGCCACCAGTGCGGGGGGTCAGCCCCAGCATTTT
once	TRBD1	TRBV7-2	TRBJ2-3	CASSPGQGSNTQYF	TGTGCCAGCAGCCCCGGACAGGGGTCAAATACGCAGTATTTT
.	TRBD2	TRBV7-9	TRBJ2-1	CASSLELAGDNEQFF	TGTGCCAGCAGCTTAGAACTAGCGGGCGACAATGAGCAGTTCTTC
.	.	TRBV2	TRBJ2-5	CAASSENTPWTQYF	TGTGCCGCTTCTAGCGAGAATACCCCTTGGACCCAGTACTTC
.	.	TRBV19	TRBJ1-1	CASSMGNQGSSEAFF	TGTGCCAGTAGTATGGGGAATCAAGGGAGCTCTGAAGCTTTCTTT
.	.	TRBV9	TRBJ1-2	CASSVETLDYGYTF	TGTGCCAGCAGCGTAGAGACTCTGGACTATGGCTACACCTTC
.	.	TRBV4-1	TRBJ1-6	CASSTRSENSPLHF	TGCGCCAGCAGCACCAGGTCAGAGAATTCACCCCTCCACTTT
.	TRBD1	TRBV10-3	TRBJ2-2	CAIKGDSITGELFF	TGTGCCATCAAGGGGGACAGTATTACCGGGGAGCTGTTTTTT
.	.	TRBV27	TRBJ1-1	CASSLLSLVGNTEAFF	TGTGCCAGCAGTTTACTATCCCTCGTTGGGAACACTGAAGCTTTCTTT
.	.	TRBV27	TRBJ2-7	CASSLGPPYEQYF	TGTGCCAGCAGCCTGGGGCCTCCCTACGAGCAGTACTTC